This T cell receptor (beta chain) was sequenced during a study of beta chain features in type 1 diabetes. Only one heparinised blood draw was taken per donor, and its volume averaged approximately 100 mL. The sequenced template was cDNA made from the entire isolated RNA. Sequencing used immunoSEQ multiplex PCR; TCRdb keeps in-frame clones, though not all of them. Of around 280,000 clones in the sample, approximately 8% were seen once. CDR1 KGHSH and CDR2 LQKENI come from the germline V gene. The CDR3 consists of 16 residues. Between the trimmed V and J ends, which lost 3 bases and 4 bases, there was a span of 15 bases.

The source is a woman aged 18 to 35 in good health. Specimen: central memory CD4+ T cells from blood. V and J are TRBV18 and TRBJ2-2, with unresolved D. CDR3 loop: CASSPRIGDATGELFF. CDR3 DNA sequence: TGTGCCAGCTCACCGAGGATAGGAGATGCCACCGGGGAGCTGTTTTTT.